This T cell receptor (beta chain) comes out of a study of blood T cell repertoires in COVID-19. The wider study: Samples of COVID-19 (acute and convalescent) were obtained from the United States, Italy and Spain.

The sample holds one count of this clone. Two negative PCRs, clearance, or symptom resolution were required of recovered Cohort 3 donors. The V gene's germline CDR1 is SGHVS and CDR2 FQNEAQ. Trimming removed 2 bases from V and 3 bases from J; junction bases left unmatched: 10. The CDR3 contains 16 residues. How the authors handled the data: Using reference gene primer amplification, nucleated cell counts were estimated. Libraries were prepared by immunoSEQ multiplex PCR; TCRdb keeps only in-frame clonotypes and omits some of them. The D gene and trimming were derived from the DNA, and the V and J assignments and clone size from that table. The data show about 330,000 clones, around 90% seen once.

Material for sequencing was PBMCs or T cells enriched from blood (not recorded which). The clonotype originates from a woman under 40 who had recovered from COVID-19. This rearrangement joins TRBV7-8 to TRBJ2-7, with 7 bases identical to TRBD2. The CDR3: CASSLTLTGGFYEQYF. The CDR3 DNA reads as TGTGCCAGCAGCTTAACTCTGACGGGAGGTTTCTACGAGCAGTACTTC.